A selection of T cell receptor beta chains follows, all from one sample in a study of CD8 T cells in Susac syndrome. MiXCR was run by TCRdb on the immunoSEQ multiplex PCR reads, yielding one entry per CDR3 protein. The data show some 190,000 distinct CDR3 sequences, about 95% seen once. Source material: CD4+ T cells from PBMCs. All receptors derive from a human donor in good health. The CDR3 runs from the conserved cysteine through the conserved F or W. Each record gives: V gene, D gene, J gene, CDR3 length, clone size, CDR3 protein, CDR3 DNA. D genes are given only for firm matches. A clone size is listed for some rows: how often the clone was seen (once, few, many), or a class if it is expanded.

>TRBV27|NA|TRBJ2-7|16|NA
CASFWGVSGQTYEQYF
TGTGCCAGCTTCTGGGGGGTCTCAGGACAGACCTACGAGCAGTACTTC
>TRBV20-1|TRBD2|TRBJ2-3|15|NA
CSATIGRGGADTQYF
TGCAGTGCTACCATCGGGAGGGGGGGTGCAGATACGCAGTATTTT
>TRBV5-1|NA|TRBJ1-4|14|NA
CASSLTTTNEKLFF
TGCGCCAGCAGCTTGACAACAACTAATGAAAAACTGTTTTTT
>TRBV7-9|TRBD2|TRBJ2-1|17|NA
CASSLGSGSVPYNEQFF
TGTGCCAGCAGCCTAGGTAGCGGGAGTGTTCCCTACAATGAGCAGTTCTTC
>TRBV27|NA|TRBJ2-6|21|NA
CASSLDAGGSYLNSGANVLTF
TGTGCCAGCAGTTTGGATGCTGGCGGAAGCTACCTGAACTCTGGGGCCAACGTCCTGACTTTC
>TRBV11-1|TRBD2|TRBJ2-7|15|NA
CASSPRSGGTGEQYF
TGTGCCAGCAGCCCCAGGTCGGGAGGTACGGGGGAGCAGTACTTC
>TRBV30|NA|TRBJ2-1|13|NA
CAWSVGGRDEQFF
TGTGCCTGGAGTGTTGGAGGTAGGGATGAGCAGTTCTTC
>TRBV30|TRBD2|TRBJ2-3|13|once
CASGGEFTDTQYF
TGTGCCTCGGGGGGGGAATTCACAGATACGCAGTATTTT
>TRBV3-1|TRBD2|TRBJ2-1|19|NA
CASSQYRLGLAGVYNEQFF
TGTGCCAGCAGCCAATACCGTTTGGGACTAGCGGGAGTTTACAATGAGCAGTTCTTC
>TRBV7-9|NA|TRBJ2-7|16|once
CASSPGRRDRLYEQYF
TGTGCCAGCAGCCCGGGGAGGAGGGACAGACTTTACGAGCAGTACTTC
>TRBV29-1|TRBD2|TRBJ2-7|15|NA
CSVDRGLAGVHEQYF
TGCAGCGTTGATCGTGGACTAGCGGGAGTGCATGAGCAGTACTTC
>TRBV20-1|TRBD2|TRBJ2-1|16|NA
CSAREEWSSGRNEQFF
TGCAGTGCTAGAGAGGAGTGGTCTAGCGGGAGGAATGAGCAGTTCTTC
>TRBV24-1|TRBD1|TRBJ2-1|15|NA
CATSDDRQGVDEQFF
TGTGCCACCAGTGATGACCGACAGGGGGTCGATGAGCAGTTCTTC
>TRBV7-2|TRBD2|TRBJ2-7|15|NA
CASSSSGGSMYEQYF
TGTGCCAGCAGCTCGTCCGGCGGGAGTATGTACGAGCAGTACTTC
>TRBV9|NA|TRBJ2-3|14|NA
CASSPRGSGDTQYF
TGTGCCAGCAGCCCCCGGGGAAGCGGAGATACGCAGTATTTT
>TRBV20-1|TRBD2|TRBJ2-2|17|once
CSARDGTSGSSSGELFF
TGCAGTGCTAGAGATGGGACTAGCGGGAGTAGCTCCGGGGAGCTGTTTTTT
>TRBV29-1|NA|TRBJ1-2|13|NA
CSVEQGNGYGYTF
TGCAGCGTCGAACAGGGTAACGGCTATGGCTACACCTTC
>TRBV20-1|TRBD1|TRBJ2-5|15|NA
CSAPGQGAWMETQYF
TGCAGTGCGCCGGGACAGGGGGCATGGATGGAGACCCAGTACTTC
>TRBV30|NA|TRBJ2-7|12|once
CAWSPLKAEQYF
TGTGCCTGGAGCCCTCTAAAGGCCGAGCAGTACTTC
>TRBV20-1|NA|TRBJ2-1|14|NA
CSADTAVSYNEQFF
TGCAGTGCAGATACGGCCGTTTCCTACAATGAGCAGTTCTTC
>TRBV4-3|TRBD1|TRBJ2-7|15|NA
CASSQGYRQGGEQYF
TGCGCCAGCAGCCAGGGATACAGACAGGGCGGCGAGCAGTACTTC
>TRBV20-1|TRBD1|TRBJ1-1|13|NA
CSARDRVVSEAFF
TGCAGTGCACGGGACAGGGTAGTATCTGAAGCTTTCTTT
>TRBV7-2|NA|TRBJ2-5|12|NA
CASSITGETQYF
TGTGCCAGCAGCATAACGGGGGAGACCCAGTACTTC
>TRBV9|NA|TRBJ1-2|13|NA
CASSGEPSYGYTF
TGTGCCAGCAGCGGCGAGCCCTCATATGGCTACACCTTC
>TRBV15|NA|TRBJ1-4|14|NA
CATSRDRGNEKLFF
TGTGCCACCAGCAGAGATCGGGGAAATGAAAAACTGTTTTTT
>TRBV7-2|NA|TRBJ2-7|14|once
CASSPKTSPHEQYF
TGTGCCAGCAGCCCTAAGACTAGTCCCCACGAGCAGTACTTC
>TRBV25-1|NA|TRBJ1-1|13|NA
CASTQTVNTEAFF
TGTGCCAGCACCCAGACAGTAAACACTGAAGCTTTCTTT
>TRBV5-1|NA|TRBJ2-7|14|NA
CASSFPGQGGEQYF
TGCGCCAGCAGCTTCCCAGGTCAGGGGGGCGAGCAGTACTTC
>TRBV12-3/TRBV12-4|TRBD2|TRBJ2-7|14|NA
CASSPSGRRNEQYF
TGTGCCAGCAGCCCTAGCGGGAGAAGGAACGAGCAGTACTTC
>TRBV29-1|NA|TRBJ1-1|13|NA
CSVENRLNTEAFF
TGCAGCGTTGAGAACAGATTGAACACTGAAGCTTTCTTT
>TRBV29-1|NA|TRBJ1-1|14|NA
CSVEGAGLTTEAFF
TGCAGCGTTGAAGGTGCAGGGTTGACGACTGAAGCTTTCTTT
>TRBV2|TRBD1|TRBJ2-3|14|NA
CASRGTDGPDTQYF
TGTGCCAGCAGGGGGACAGACGGTCCAGATACGCAGTATTTT
>TRBV20-1|NA|TRBJ2-3|15|NA
CSARDSGRGTDTQYF
TGCAGTGCTAGAGATTCGGGCAGAGGCACAGATACGCAGTATTTT
>TRBV7-2|TRBD2|TRBJ2-7|15|NA
CASSPLASGAYEQYF
TGTGCCAGCAGCCCCCTGGCTAGCGGGGCCTACGAGCAGTACTTC
>TRBV20-1|NA|TRBJ2-7|13|NA
CSAEIGGPEEQYF
TGCAGTGCTGAAATCGGGGGCCCTGAGGAGCAGTACTTC
>TRBV20-1|TRBD1|TRBJ1-5|13|NA
CSAVVTGGQPQHF
TGCAGTGCCGTTGTGACAGGGGGACAGCCCCAGCATTTT
>TRBV29-1|TRBD1|TRBJ1-2|14|NA
CSVQWGDSYYGYTF
TGCAGCGTTCAATGGGGGGACAGCTACTATGGCTACACCTTC
>TRBV9|NA|TRBJ1-5|15|NA
CASSVGTVSNQPQHF
TGTGCCAGCAGCGTAGGGACGGTTAGCAATCAGCCCCAGCATTTT
>TRBV29-1|TRBD2|TRBJ2-7|17|NA
CSVASLLTSGRSYEQYF
TGCAGCGTTGCTAGCCTCTTGACTAGCGGGAGGTCCTACGAGCAGTACTTC
>TRBV29-1|NA|TRBJ1-1|13|NA
CSVAPTASTEAFF
TGCAGCGTTGCCCCGACAGCTTCCACTGAAGCTTTCTTT
>TRBV19|NA|TRBJ2-5|18|NA
CASRDGGLKGGGGETQYF
TGTGCCAGTAGGGACGGGGGGCTAAAGGGTGGAGGTGGAGAGACCCAGTACTTC
>TRBV4-3|NA|TRBJ2-5|14|NA
CASSQGQGSETQYF
TGCGCCAGCAGCCAAGGTCAAGGGTCGGAGACCCAGTACTTC
>TRBV9|TRBD2|TRBJ2-5|17|NA
CASSVGTSGRAQETQYF
TGTGCCAGCAGCGTAGGGACTAGCGGGAGGGCCCAGGAGACCCAGTACTTC
>TRBV9|TRBD2|TRBJ2-2|16|NA
CASSVGLAGQDGELFF
TGTGCCAGCAGTGTGGGACTAGCGGGACAAGACGGGGAGCTGTTTTTT